This passage covers 30 T cell receptor beta chains from one sample sequenced in a study of vaccination effects on CD4 cells after COVID-19. The ViraFEST assay expanded antigen-specific CD4+ T cells with viral peptide pools before sequencing. Subsequent to less than 13 days of culture, CD4+ T cells were isolated. Two doses of BNT162b2 or mRNA-1273 vaccine were administered to participants. Assay used: immunoSEQ multiplex PCR; TCRdb lists only in-frame clones, some missing. The sample yields over 25,000 clones, under 90% seen once. These receptors' antigens are unknown. The specimen was CD4+ T cells from PBMCs cultured with HCoV-NL63 spike peptides, collected after COVID-19 vaccination. The receptors originated from a human donor who received a COVID-19 vaccine. Some clones in this sample may be carry-over from other donors' samples.

CDR3 loop: CASRRGGSRSNTGELFF. DNA of the CDR3: TGTGCCAGTAGGCGGGGGGGGTCCCGTTCGAACACCGGGGAGCTGTTTTTT. The V gene is TRBV19, the J gene TRBJ2-2; TRBD2 matches 9 bases. The V gene end was trimmed by 6 bases and the J gene end by 0 bases; junction bases not matched to a gene: 8. Germline CDR1 LNHDA, CDR2 SQIVND (reference sequence). The CDR3 has 17 amino acids.

V and J are TRBV30 and TRBJ1-1; D may be TRBD1 (5 bases). CDR1 GTSNPN and CDR2 SVGIG come from the germline V gene (reference sequence). Trimming left V 4 bases short and J 0 bases short, with 12 bases between. The CDR3 loop spans 14 amino acids. This CDR3 is CAWNSGRVNTEAFF. The CDR3 bases are TGTGCCTGGAACTCGGGGCGGGTGAACACTGAAGCTTTCTTT.

The chain recombines TRBV19 with TRBJ2-7; 9 bases agree with TRBD1. The CDR3 is 15 amino acids. Germline V gives CDR1 LNHDA, CDR2 SQIVND (reference sequence). V trimming: 6 bases; J trimming: 1 base; junction bases outside the gene matches: 7. The CDR3 DNA is TGTGCCAGTAGACTCTCGGGGACAGGGTCCTACGAGCAGTACGTC. This translates into CASRLSGTGSYEQYV.

The chain couples TRBV19 to TRBJ1-5; TRBD1 is a possible D gene (5 bases). CDR3 length equals 15 residues. The ends were cut back, 4 bases at V and 1 base at J, with 11 bases in the middle. CDR1 and CDR2 (germline): LNHDA, SQIVND (reference sequence). The CDR3 nucleotides are TGTGCCAGTAGTACGGACAATAGGAGCAATCAGCCCCAGCATTTT. Its translation: CASSTDNRSNQPQHF. The whole variable domain, remainder taken from reference TRBV19 and TRBJ1-5, is DGGITQSPKYLFRKEGQNVTLSCEQNLNHDAMYWYRQDPGQGLRLIYYSQIVNDFQKGDIAEGYSVSREKKESFPLTVTSAQKNPTAFYLCASSTDNRSNQPQHFGDGTRLSIL.

This clone turned up a few times. The CDR3, as DNA: TGCGCCAGCAGCTTGGCGGGTTTCAGCCTAGCCAAAAACATTCAGTACTTC. This codes for CASSLAGFSLAKNIQYF. The chain has TRBV5-1 and TRBJ2-4; D gene uncertain. The germline gives CDR1 SGHRS, CDR2 YFSETQ. V lost 0 bases to trimming and J lost 0 bases, with 13 bases between them. The CDR3 extends over 17 amino acids.

This chain links TRBV5-1 with TRBJ2-3, with 10 bases matching TRBD1. V shed 4 bases, J shed 6 bases, and the junction held 5 bases outside the gene matches. The germline V gene has CDR1 SGHRS and CDR2 YFSETQ. CDR3 length: 14 residues. This chain's CDR3 is CASSRGQGTDTQYF. CDR3 in DNA: TGCGCCAGCAGCCGGGGACAGGGGACGGATACGCAGTATTTT.

The chain combines TRBV5-1 with TRBJ1-3; D may be TRBD1 (5 bases). The CDR3 is 14 amino acids. Looked up from germline, CDR1 is SGHRS and CDR2 is YFSETQ. V was pared by 4 bases and J by 3 bases, with 11 bases between. The CDR3 coding sequence is TGCGCCAGCAGCCTGGACAACTTTGGAAACACCATATATTTT. It encodes CASSLDNFGNTIYF.

This clone was seen a handful of times. The chain links TRBV5-1 to TRBJ2-3; D call uncertain. V was shortened by 0 bases and J by 4 bases, with 12 bases between the two germline ends. Looked up from germline, CDR1 is SGHRS and CDR2 is YFSETQ. This CDR3 region has 15 residues. The CDR3 here is CASSLDPRGADTQYF. The CDR3 DNA follows: TGCGCCAGCAGCTTGGACCCCCGAGGCGCAGATACGCAGTATTTT.

This chain uses TRBV12-5 with TRBJ1-5; 8 positions match TRBD1. Trimming at V came to 2 bases and at J to 0 bases, leaving 12 bases not matched to a gene. The germline CDR1 and CDR2 sequences are LGHNT and FRNRAP. The CDR3 sequence is 19 residues long. CDR3 DNA sequence: TGTGCTAGTGGTTTGTGGGTGCAGGGGGCAGGAGGTAGCAATCAGCCCCAGCATTTT. Its protein product is CASGLWVQGAGGSNQPQHF.

The rearrangement joins TRBV10-1 to TRBJ2-5; TRBD2 agrees at 8 bases. Germline assignment: CDR1 WNHNN and CDR2 SYGVQD (reference sequence). This CDR3 spans 15 amino acids. Losses at the gene ends were 6 bases for V and 3 bases for J; bases not matched to a gene: 9. The chain's CDR3 is CASSASAGGKETQYF. The CDR3 region has the DNA TGCGCCAGCAGCGCCTCGGCGGGGGGTAAAGAGACCCAGTACTTC.

J is TRBJ2-3 and V is TRBV4-3; TRBD2 matches at 16 bases. This CDR3 comprises 18 residues. The germline gives CDR1 LGHNA, CDR2 YSLEER. V was clipped by 4 bases and J by 5 bases; unmatched bases: 9. The DNA for the CDR3 is TGCGCCAGCAGCCCCACCGGGACTAGCGGGGGGGCGAGAGATACGCAGTATTTT. Protein product: CASSPTGTSGGARDTQYF.

Concerning this clone itself: A read error may produce the germline difference seen at one junction end. The same CDR3 arises from other DNA sequences in this sample as well. The rearrangement links TRBV4-2 to TRBJ2-5, with D perhaps TRBD2 (5 bases). Germline V gene sequence: CDR1 LGHNA, CDR2 YNFKEQ. The CDR3 runs 16 residues. CDR3 in amino acids: CASSHRFSGFQETQYF. The CDR3 DNA sequence: TGTGCCAGCAGCCACAGATTCTCGGGGTTCCAAGAGACTCAGTACTTC.

The V and J genes are TRBV4-3 and TRBJ2-2, with D tentatively TRBD1 (5 bases). The germline V gene encodes CDR1 LGHNA and CDR2 YSLEER. The V and J ends lost 4 bases and 1 base respectively, with 10 bases between them. This CDR3 has 15 amino acids. The CDR3 DNA sequence: TGCGCCAGCAGCCGCAAGGGGCTGAACACCGGGGAGCTGTTTTTT. Its protein product is CASSRKGLNTGELFF.

The rearrangement joins TRBV6-1 to TRBJ1-2; D ambiguous. V was pared by 2 bases and J by 4 bases, with 17 bases between. The CDR3 has 16 residues. From germline, CDR1 is MNHNS and CDR2 SASEGT. Here the CDR3 reads CASSEFGELQFYGYTF. Written as DNA, the CDR3 is TGTGCCAGCAGTGAATTCGGGGAGTTACAGTTCTATGGCTACACCTTC.

The gene calls are TRBV18 and TRBJ2-1; 11 nucleotides align to TRBD2. Per germline, CDR1 KGHSH and CDR2 LQKENI. With 4 bases clipped from V and 2 bases from J, the junction kept 4 bases outside the gene matches. The CDR3 extends over 16 amino acids. CDR3 nucleotide sequence: TGTGCCAGCTCACTACATAGCGGGGGGGCCTACAATGAGCAGTTCTTC. As protein: CASSLHSGGAYNEQFF.

The rearrangement joins TRBV7-8 to TRBJ1-5; D remains unclear. V lost 1 base to trimming and J lost 0 bases, with 7 bases between them. The CDR3 extends over 15 amino acids. The V gene's germline CDR1 is SGHVS and CDR2 FQNEAQ. The CDR3 is CASSLEEVSNQPQHF. In DNA, the CDR3 is TGTGCCAGCAGCTTAGAGGAGGTTAGCAATCAGCCCCAGCATTTT. Drawing the rest from reference TRBV7-8 and TRBJ1-5, the complete variable domain is GAGVSQSPRYKVAKRGQDVALRCDPISGHVSLFWYQQALGQGPEFLTYFQNEAQLDKSGLPSDRFFAERPEGSVSTLKIQRTQQEDSAVYLCASSLEEVSNQPQHFGDGTRLSIL.

The rearrangement joins TRBV28 to TRBJ1-4; 7 bases line up with TRBD1. Germline loops: CDR1 MDHEN, CDR2 SYDVKM. The CDR3 runs to 14 residues. V lost 5 bases and J lost 0; bases outside the gene matches: 0. As DNA, the CDR3 is TGTGCCAGCAGTGGACAGGCAACTAATGAAAAACTGTTTTTT. Its protein product is CASSGQATNEKLFF. The full variable domain, completed using reference TRBV28 and TRBJ1-4, is DVKVTQSSRYLVKRTGEKVFLECVQDMDHENMFWYRQDPGLGLRLIYFSYDVKMKEKGDIPEGYSVSREKKERFSLILESASTNQTSMYLCASSGQATNEKLFFGSGTQLSVL.

The chain carries TRBV6-5 and TRBJ2-1, with 8 bases identical to TRBD1. With V trimmed by 8 bases and J by 2 bases, 8 bases remained unmatched. Germline-derived CDR1 and CDR2 are MNHEY and SVGAGI. The CDR3 length is 15 residues. This CDR3 reads CASGNQGAAYNEQFF. CDR3 DNA: TGTGCCAGCGGTAATCAGGGGGCCGCCTACAATGAGCAGTTCTTC.

The chain combines TRBV6-6 with TRBJ2-1; 8 bases are a match to TRBD1. CDR1 MNHNY and CDR2 SVGAGI come from the germline V gene (reference sequence). The trim removed 5 bases at V and 9 bases at J, leaving 9 bases unmatched. The CDR3 has 14 amino acids. This CDR3 is CASSLQGAMVEQFF. DNA of the CDR3: TGTGCCAGCAGTCTGCAGGGGGCAATGGTTGAGCAGTTCTTC.

As concerns this clone: The sample carries other DNA sequences with the same CDR3. The chain combines TRBV7-2 with TRBJ2-2; D remains unclear. CDR1 and CDR2 from the germline V gene are SGHTA and FQGNSA. The CDR3 loop spans 11 amino acids. Deletions cut 3 bases from V and 8 bases from J, with 4 bases between. The CDR3 here is CASSLRGELFF. CDR3 DNA: TGTGCCAGCAGCTTGAGGGGGGAGCTGTTTTTT.

The CDR3 nucleotides read TGCGCCAGCAGCCCCAGCGGGGGTCCCCCAGATACGCAGTATTTT. Amino acid sequence: CASSPSGGPPDTQYF. This chain links TRBV5-1 with TRBJ2-3, with TRBD2 identical over 8 bases. Germline trimming cut 4 bases from V and 4 bases from J; bases unmatched to any gene: 8. CDR1 and CDR2 (germline): SGHRS, YFSETQ. CDR3 length equals 15 residues.

The rearrangement links TRBV27 to TRBJ1-2; 9 bases match TRBD1. CDR1 is MNHEY, CDR2 SMNVEV, per germline (reference sequence). The V and J ends lost 7 bases and 2 bases, in that order; junction bases with no gene match: 5. This CDR3 has 14 amino acids. The CDR3 spells CASTGDRENYGYTF. The CDR3 DNA reads as TGTGCCAGCACCGGGGACAGGGAGAACTATGGCTACACCTTC.

The chain joins TRBV4-1 to TRBJ1-2; D ambiguous. The germline CDR1 and CDR2 sequences are MGHRA and YSYEKL. With 2 bases removed from V and 4 bases from J, the gap between germline ends came to 11 bases. The CDR3 has 14 amino acids. The CDR3 loop reads CASSQPGSLYGYTF. DNA for the CDR3: TGCGCCAGCAGCCAACCCGGGTCTCTCTATGGCTACACCTTC.

The genes are TRBV6-1 and TRBJ1-3; no firm D call. CDR3 length equals 17 residues. Trimming left V 3 bases short and J 2 bases short, with 17 bases between. CDR1 and CDR2 (germline): MNHNS, SASEGT. As DNA, the CDR3 is TGTGCCAGCAGTGACGCTGGCCCCGGGAGCCCTGGAAACACCATATATTTT. It translates to CASSDAGPGSPGNTIYF.

This clone has a handful of counts. The chain employs TRBV7-2 and TRBJ1-2; D is perhaps TRBD1 (5 bases). The germline V and J ends were trimmed by 1 base and 1 base, with 13 bases remaining between them. The CDR3 is 16 residues long. Germline lookup yields CDR1 SGHTA and CDR2 FQGNSA. The CDR3 spells CASSLGTGRVNYGYTF. CDR3 nucleotides: TGTGCCAGCAGCTTAGGTACAGGTCGGGTTAACTATGGCTACACCTTC.

The V call is TRBV7-2, the J call TRBJ2-1; D is undetermined. Germline V lookup: CDR1 SGHTA, CDR2 FQGNSA. Trimming pared 2 bases from V and 6 bases from J, leaving 11 bases between. The CDR3 contains 14 residues. DNA of the CDR3: TGTGCCAGCAGCTTATCCAGGTTAGGCAATGAGCAGTTCTTC. The encoded protein is CASSLSRLGNEQFF.

The CDR3 sequence is CASSSPTVDNSPLHF. DNA of the CDR3: TGTGCCAGCAGCTCCCCAACAGTAGATAATTCACCCCTCCACTTT. The gene calls are TRBV7-8 and TRBJ1-6; D gene uncertain. Germline CDR1 reads SGHVS; CDR2 reads FQNEAQ. Trimming removed 4 bases at V and 5 bases at J, with 12 bases between. The CDR3 is 15 residues long.

A few counts support this clone. The rearrangement links TRBV29-1 to TRBJ2-1, with TRBD2 matching over 14 bases. Looked up from germline, CDR1 is SQVTM and CDR2 is ANQGSEA. V shed 6 bases and J 10 bases; nucleotides not matched to a gene: 17. The CDR3 length is 17 residues. The CDR3 DNA reads TGCAGCGTCGACAACAACCGACTAGCGGGGGGGCAGAGGGAGCAGTTCTTC. Its protein product is CSVDNNRLAGGQREQFF.

DNA for the CDR3: TGTGCCAGCAGCGGACTAGCCCAAGAGACCCAGTACTTC. Its translation: CASSGLAQETQYF. This rearrangement joins TRBV2 to TRBJ2-5; 8 bases agree with TRBD2. CDR1 and CDR2 from the germline V gene are SNHLY and FYNNEI. This CDR3 contains 13 residues. V lost 6 bases, J lost 1 base, and 1 base stayed unmatched. Complete variable domain (other parts from reference TRBV2 and TRBJ2-5): EPEVTQTPSHQVTQMGQEVILRCVPISNHLYFYWYRQILGQKVEFLVSFYNNEISEKSEIFDDQFSVERPDGSNFTLKIRSTKLEDSAMYFCASSGLAQETQYFGPGTRLLVL.

The chain is built from TRBV7-2 and TRBJ1-1; weak D call: TRBD1 (5 bases). Trimming left V 4 bases short and J 0 bases short, with 9 bases between. The CDR3 spans 14 residues. The germline V gene encodes CDR1 SGHTA and CDR2 FQGNSA. The CDR3 region is CASSSGRLNTEAFF. CDR3 DNA sequence: TGTGCCAGCAGCTCGGGACGGCTGAACACTGAAGCTTTCTTT.